This T cell receptor beta chain was found in a study of cytomegalovirus exposure and HLA in healthy donors. Turning to this clone: No antigen is known for it.

The PCR was carried out with 60 Vbeta primers and 13 Jbeta primers. The protocol was immunoSEQ multiplex PCR, while the TCRdb copy is restricted to in-frame clones and leaves out a portion. Found here are about 190,000 clones, about 82% of them singletons; the top ten hold approximately 2.2%. Whole-study findings and limits: Prior analysis indicated that the majority of TCR beta V segments exhibited productivity approximately 90% or approximately 30% of the time. Three chains linked to CMV were shown in vitro to be specific for CMV antigens.

The CDR3 loop spans 15 amino acids. V was pared by 0 bases and J by 6 bases, with 12 bases between. Germline values: CDR1 SGDLS, CDR2 YYNGEE. V is TRBV9 and J is TRBJ2-2, with D perhaps matching TRBD1 (5 bases). This receptor was identified in a male donor in good health and CMV-seronegative. Material for sequencing was PBMCs. CDR3 coding DNA: TGTGCCAGCAGCGTAGCAGGGTTTACCGCCGGGGAGCTGTTTTTT. Its translation is CASSVAGFTAGELFF.